The sequence of this T cell receptor beta chain was determined in a study of blood T cells in healthy people across ages. This CDR3 is 14 amino acids long. Germline V gives CDR1 DFQATT, CDR2 SNEGSKA (reference sequence). The V end lost 0 bases, the J end lost 1 base, and 9 bases lay between the germline ends. This clonotype has only one observation. What it recognizes is unknown. The use of a sample-barcoded 5' primer and a J-beta primer mix characterized a second PCR of about 6 to 11 cycles. TCRdb itself ran the 5' RACE reads through MiXCR, one entry per CDR3 protein. This sample has 550,000 to 700,000 distinct CDR3 sequences, with 25% to 30% found just once. Study observations and caveats: Strong correlation was found linking TCR beta diversity to naive T cell percentage.

The J gene is TRBJ1-1, the V gene TRBV20-1, with D hard to call. The TCR comes from a woman between 70 and 85 years old in good health. Sequenced input: blood. CDR3 bases: TGCAGTGCTAGAGATCGAACGGGGAACACTGAAGCTTTCTTT. Residues: CSARDRTGNTEAFF.